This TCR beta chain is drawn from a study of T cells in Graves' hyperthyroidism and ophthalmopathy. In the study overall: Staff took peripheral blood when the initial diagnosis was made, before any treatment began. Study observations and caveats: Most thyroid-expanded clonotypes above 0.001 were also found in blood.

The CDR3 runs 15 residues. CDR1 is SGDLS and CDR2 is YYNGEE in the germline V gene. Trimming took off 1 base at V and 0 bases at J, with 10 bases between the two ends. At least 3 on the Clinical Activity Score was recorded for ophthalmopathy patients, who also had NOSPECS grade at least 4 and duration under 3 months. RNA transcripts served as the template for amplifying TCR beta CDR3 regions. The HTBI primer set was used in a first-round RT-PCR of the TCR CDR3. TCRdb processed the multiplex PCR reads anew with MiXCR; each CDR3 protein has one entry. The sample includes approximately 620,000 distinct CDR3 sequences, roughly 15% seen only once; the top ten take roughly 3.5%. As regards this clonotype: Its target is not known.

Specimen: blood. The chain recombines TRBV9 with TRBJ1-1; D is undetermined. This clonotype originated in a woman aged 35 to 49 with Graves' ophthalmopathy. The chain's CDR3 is CASSVSERLNTEAFF. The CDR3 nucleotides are TGTGCCAGCAGCGTATCCGAACGGCTGAACACTGAAGCTTTCTTT.